A single count supports the clone carrying this TCR beta chain. One end of the junction does not line up with germline, which may come from a read error. This entry comes from a study of blood T cells in healthy people across ages. The CDR3 spans 13 residues. Germline V gene data show CDR1 as SGHAT and CDR2 as FQNNGV. Every donor gave 8.5 to 10 milliliters of peripheral blood. A second PCR of roughly 6 to 12 cycles used a sample-barcoded 5' primer and a J-beta primer mix. Every molecule of cDNA carried a tag from a template-switch adaptor with 12 random nucleotides. TCRdb fed the 5' RACE reads into MiXCR, producing one record per CDR3 protein. The sample has some 1,800,000 distinct CDR3 sequences; about two fifths are singletons.

Sequencing input: blood. This clonotype was obtained from a human donor in good health. The rearrangement joins TRBV11-2 to TRBJ1-5, with D uncertain. CDR3 DNA: TGTGCCGGCAGCCTCGGAAGGGCTCAGCCCCAGCATTTT. Its translation: CAGSLGRAQPQHF.